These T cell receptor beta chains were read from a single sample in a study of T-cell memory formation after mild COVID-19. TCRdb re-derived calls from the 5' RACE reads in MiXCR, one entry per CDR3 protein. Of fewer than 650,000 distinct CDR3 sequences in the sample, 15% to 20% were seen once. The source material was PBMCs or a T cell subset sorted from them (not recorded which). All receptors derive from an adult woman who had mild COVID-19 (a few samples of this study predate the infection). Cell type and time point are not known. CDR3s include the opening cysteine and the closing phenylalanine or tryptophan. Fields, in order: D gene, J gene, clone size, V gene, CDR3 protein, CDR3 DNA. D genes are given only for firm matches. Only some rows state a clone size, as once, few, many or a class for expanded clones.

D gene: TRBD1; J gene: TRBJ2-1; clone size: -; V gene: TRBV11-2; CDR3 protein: CASSLGGTGDFNEQFF; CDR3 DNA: TGTGCCAGCAGCCTGGGGGGGACAGGGGATTTCAATGAGCAGTTCTTC
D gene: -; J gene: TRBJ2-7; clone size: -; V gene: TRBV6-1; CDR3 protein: CAAASHEQYF; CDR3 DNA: TGTGCCGCGGCTTCACACGAGCAGTACTTC
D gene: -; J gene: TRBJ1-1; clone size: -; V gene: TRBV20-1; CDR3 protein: CSARDQGNTEAFF; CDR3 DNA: TGCAGTGCTAGAGATCAAGGGAACACTGAAGCTTTCTTT
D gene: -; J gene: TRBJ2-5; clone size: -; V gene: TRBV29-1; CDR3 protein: CSVEVAGTRETQYF; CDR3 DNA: TGCAGCGTTGAAGTTGCAGGGACCAGAGAGACCCAGTACTTC
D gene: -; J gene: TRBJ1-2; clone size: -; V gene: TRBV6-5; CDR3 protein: CASCRGPSNGYTF; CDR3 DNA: TGTGCCAGCTGCCGGGGCCCGAGCAATGGCTACACCTTC
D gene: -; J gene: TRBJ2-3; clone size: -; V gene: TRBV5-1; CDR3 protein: CASSVGRDRAFTDTQYF; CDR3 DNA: TGCGCCAGCAGCGTTGGGCGGGACAGAGCCTTCACAGATACGCAGTATTTT
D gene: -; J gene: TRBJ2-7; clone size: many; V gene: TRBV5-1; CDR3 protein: CASSFGGAYEQYF; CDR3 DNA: TGCGCCAGCAGCTTCGGTGGCGCCTACGAGCAGTACTTC
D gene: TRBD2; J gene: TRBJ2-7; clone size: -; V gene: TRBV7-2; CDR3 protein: CASSGRSGGTYEQYF; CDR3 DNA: TGTGCCAGCAGCGGCCGGAGCGGGGGGACCTACGAGCAGTACTTC
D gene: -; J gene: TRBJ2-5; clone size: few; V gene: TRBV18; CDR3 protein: CASSRNTGKETQYF; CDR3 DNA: TGTGCCAGCTCCCGAAACACAGGGAAGGAGACCCAGTACTTC
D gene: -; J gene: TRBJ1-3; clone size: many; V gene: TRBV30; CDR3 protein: CAWDNSGNTIYF; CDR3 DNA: TGTGCCTGGGACAACTCTGGAAACACCATATATTTT
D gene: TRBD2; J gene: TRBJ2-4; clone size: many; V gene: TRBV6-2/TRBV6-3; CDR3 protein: CATGGSGSVAKNIQYF; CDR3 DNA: TGTGCCACAGGGGGTAGCGGGAGTGTCGCCAAAAACATTCAGTACTTC
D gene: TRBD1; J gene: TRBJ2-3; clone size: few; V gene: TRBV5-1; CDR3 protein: CASSPGRTGVGDTQYF; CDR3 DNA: TGCGCCAGCAGCCCGGGGCGGACAGGGGTCGGAGATACGCAGTATTTT
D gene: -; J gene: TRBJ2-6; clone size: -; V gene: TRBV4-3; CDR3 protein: CASSQDRVSGANVLTF; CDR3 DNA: TGCGCCAGCAGCCAAGATCGTGTATCTGGGGCCAACGTCCTGACTTTC
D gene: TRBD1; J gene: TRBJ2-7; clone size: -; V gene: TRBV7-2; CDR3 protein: CASSRTGGVSEQYF; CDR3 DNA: TGTGCCAGCAGCCGGACAGGGGGGGTCTCCGAGCAGTACTTC
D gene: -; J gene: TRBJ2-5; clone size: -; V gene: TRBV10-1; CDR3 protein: CASSERLAVQETQYF; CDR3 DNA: TGCGCCAGCAGTGAAAGATTAGCGGTCCAAGAGACCCAGTACTTC
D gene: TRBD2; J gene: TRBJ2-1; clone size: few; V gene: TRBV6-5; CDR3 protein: CASGLAINEQFF; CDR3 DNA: TGTGCCAGCGGACTAGCGATAAATGAGCAGTTCTTC
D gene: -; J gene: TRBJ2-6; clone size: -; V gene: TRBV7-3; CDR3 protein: CASSLRGTGSYSGANVLTF; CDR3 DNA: TGTGCCAGCAGCTTAAGAGGGACCGGATCCTACTCTGGGGCCAACGTCCTGACTTTC
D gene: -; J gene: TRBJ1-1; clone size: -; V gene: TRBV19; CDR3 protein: CASSPSFVNTEAFF; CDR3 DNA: TGTGCCAGTAGCCCTTCCTTCGTGAACACTGAAGCTTTCTTT
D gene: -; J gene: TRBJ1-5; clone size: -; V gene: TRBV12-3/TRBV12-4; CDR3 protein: CASSLAVYSNQPQHF; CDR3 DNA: TGTGCCAGCAGTTTAGCGGTTTATAGCAATCAGCCCCAGCATTTT
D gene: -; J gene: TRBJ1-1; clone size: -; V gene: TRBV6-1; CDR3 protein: CASSDRRRRLNTEAFF; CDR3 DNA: TGTGCCAGCAGTGACCGAAGACGAAGATTGAACACTGAAGCTTTCTTT
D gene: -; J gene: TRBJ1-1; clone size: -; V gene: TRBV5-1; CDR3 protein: CASSLGAGPRSAEAFF; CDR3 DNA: TGCGCCAGCAGCTTGGGCGCGGGACCCCGGTCGGCTGAAGCTTTCTTT
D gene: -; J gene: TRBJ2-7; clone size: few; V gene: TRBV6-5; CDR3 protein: CASTDPSYEQYF; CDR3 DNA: TGTGCCAGCACTGACCCCAGCTACGAGCAGTACTTC
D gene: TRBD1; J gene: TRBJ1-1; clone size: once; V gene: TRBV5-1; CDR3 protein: CASSLRGHGTEAFF; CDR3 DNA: TGCGCCAGCAGCTTAAGGGGGCACGGCACTGAAGCTTTCTTT
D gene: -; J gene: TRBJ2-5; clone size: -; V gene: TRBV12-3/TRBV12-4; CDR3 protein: CASNRGPSKTQYF; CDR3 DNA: TGTGCCAGCAACAGAGGGCCTTCGAAGACCCAGTACTTC
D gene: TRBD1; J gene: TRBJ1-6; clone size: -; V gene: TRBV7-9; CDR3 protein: CASSYTTGGPNSPLHF; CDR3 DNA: TGTGCCAGCAGCTATACGACAGGGGGGCCGAATTCACCCCTCCACTTT
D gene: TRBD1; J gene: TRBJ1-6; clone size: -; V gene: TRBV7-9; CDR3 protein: CASGGTGYSPLHF; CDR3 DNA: TGTGCCAGCGGGGGGACAGGGTATTCACCCCTCCACTTT
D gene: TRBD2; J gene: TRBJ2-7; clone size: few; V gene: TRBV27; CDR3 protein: CASSLIAGGSYYEQYF; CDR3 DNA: TGTGCCAGCAGCCTTATAGCGGGGGGTTCCTACTACGAGCAGTACTTC
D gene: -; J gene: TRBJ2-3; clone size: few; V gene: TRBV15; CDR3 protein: CATSSGTSGRDTDTQYF; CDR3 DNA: TGTGCCACCAGCAGCGGCACCTCCGGCAGGGACACAGATACGCAGTATTTT
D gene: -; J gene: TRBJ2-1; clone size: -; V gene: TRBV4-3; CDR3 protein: CASSQDVGSSYNEQFF; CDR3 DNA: TGCGCCAGCAGCCAAGATGTCGGGAGCTCCTACAATGAGCAGTTCTTC
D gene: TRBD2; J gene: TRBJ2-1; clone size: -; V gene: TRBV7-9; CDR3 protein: CASSLGLAGRYNEQFF; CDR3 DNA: TGTGCCAGCAGCTTAGGGCTAGCGGGACGGTACAATGAGCAGTTCTTC
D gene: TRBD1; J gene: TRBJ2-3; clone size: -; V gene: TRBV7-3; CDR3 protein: CASSHGQGARDTQYF; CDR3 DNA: TGTGCCAGCAGCCACGGACAGGGGGCGCGAGATACGCAGTATTTT
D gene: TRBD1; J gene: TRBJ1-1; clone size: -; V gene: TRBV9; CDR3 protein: CASSDDRAMNTEAFF; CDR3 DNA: TGTGCCAGCAGCGATGACAGGGCCATGAACACTGAAGCTTTCTTT
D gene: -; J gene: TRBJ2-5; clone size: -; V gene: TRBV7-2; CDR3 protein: CASKKFRGPGETQYF; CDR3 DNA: TGTGCCAGCAAAAAGTTCCGGGGGCCAGGGGAGACCCAGTACTTC
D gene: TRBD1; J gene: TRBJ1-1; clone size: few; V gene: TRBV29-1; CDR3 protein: CSVEKARGLTGEAFF; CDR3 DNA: TGCAGCGTTGAAAAGGCGAGGGGGCTTACGGGTGAAGCTTTCTTT
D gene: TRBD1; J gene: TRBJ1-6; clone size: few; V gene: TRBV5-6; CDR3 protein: CASSSLQGSSPLHF; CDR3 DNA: TGTGCCAGCAGCTCACTACAGGGGAGTTCACCCCTCCACTTT
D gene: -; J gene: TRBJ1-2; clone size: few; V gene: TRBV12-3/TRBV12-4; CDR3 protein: CASSSRGGDTHGYTF; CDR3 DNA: TGTGCCAGCAGTTCACGGGGAGGGGATACCCATGGCTACACCTTC
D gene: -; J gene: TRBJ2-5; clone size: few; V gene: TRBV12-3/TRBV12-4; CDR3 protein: CASSYSPPGSEETQYF; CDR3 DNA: TGTGCCAGCAGTTACTCCCCGCCAGGGTCCGAAGAGACCCAGTACTTC
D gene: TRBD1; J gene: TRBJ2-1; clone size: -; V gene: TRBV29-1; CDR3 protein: CSVEDWTGEQFF; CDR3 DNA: TGCAGCGTTGAAGATTGGACAGGTGAGCAGTTCTTC
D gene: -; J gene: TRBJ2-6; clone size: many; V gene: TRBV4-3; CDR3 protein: CASSLDSFSGANVLTF; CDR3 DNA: TGCGCCAGCAGCCTGGACAGTTTCTCTGGGGCCAACGTCCTGACTTTC
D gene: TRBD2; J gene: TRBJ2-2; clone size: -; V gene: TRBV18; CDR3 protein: CASSPEASGRAGTGELFF; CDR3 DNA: TGTGCCAGCTCACCAGAAGCTAGCGGGAGGGCCGGCACCGGGGAGCTGTTTTTT
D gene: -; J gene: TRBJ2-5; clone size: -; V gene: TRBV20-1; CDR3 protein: CSARELRYRETQYF; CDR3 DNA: TGCAGTGCTAGAGAGCTGCGATATAGGGAGACCCAGTACTTC
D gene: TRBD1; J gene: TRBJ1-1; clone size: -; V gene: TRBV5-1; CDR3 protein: CASSSGQGANEAFF; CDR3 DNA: TGCGCCAGCAGCTCCGGACAGGGGGCAAATGAAGCTTTCTTT
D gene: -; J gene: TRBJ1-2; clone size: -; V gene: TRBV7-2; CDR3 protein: CASSSRRIRGVNYGYTF; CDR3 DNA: TGTGCCAGCAGCTCCCGACGGATTAGGGGAGTTAACTATGGCTACACCTTC
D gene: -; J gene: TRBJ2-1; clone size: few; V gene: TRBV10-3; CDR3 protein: CAISEDGGNEQFF; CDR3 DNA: TGTGCCATCAGTGAGGATGGCGGCAATGAGCAGTTCTTC
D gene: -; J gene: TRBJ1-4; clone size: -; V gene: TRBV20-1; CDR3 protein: CSAHLRASGKLFF; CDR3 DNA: TGCAGTGCTCATCTCAGGGCTTCAGGAAAACTGTTTTTT